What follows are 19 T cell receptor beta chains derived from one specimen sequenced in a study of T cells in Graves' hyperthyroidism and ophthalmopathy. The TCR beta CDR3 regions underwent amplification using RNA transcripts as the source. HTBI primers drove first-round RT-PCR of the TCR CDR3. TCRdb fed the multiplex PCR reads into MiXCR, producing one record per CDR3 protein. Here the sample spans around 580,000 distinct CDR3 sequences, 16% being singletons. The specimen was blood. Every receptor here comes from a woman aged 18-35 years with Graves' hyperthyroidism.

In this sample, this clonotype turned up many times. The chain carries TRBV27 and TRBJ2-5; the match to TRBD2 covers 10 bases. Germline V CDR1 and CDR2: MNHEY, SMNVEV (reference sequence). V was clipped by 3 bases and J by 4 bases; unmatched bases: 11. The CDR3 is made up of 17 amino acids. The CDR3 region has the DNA TGTGCCAGCAGTTTTTTGGAACCCAGCGGGAGGGTAGAGACCCAGTACTTC. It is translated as CASSFLEPSGRVETQYF.

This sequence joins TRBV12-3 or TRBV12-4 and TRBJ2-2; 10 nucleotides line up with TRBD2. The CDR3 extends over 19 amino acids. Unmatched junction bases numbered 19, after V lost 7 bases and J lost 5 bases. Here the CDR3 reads CASTPFSGAGLARTGELFF. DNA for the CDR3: TGTGCCAGCACCCCCTTTTCAGGGGCGGGACTAGCGCGGACCGGGGAGCTGTTTTTT.

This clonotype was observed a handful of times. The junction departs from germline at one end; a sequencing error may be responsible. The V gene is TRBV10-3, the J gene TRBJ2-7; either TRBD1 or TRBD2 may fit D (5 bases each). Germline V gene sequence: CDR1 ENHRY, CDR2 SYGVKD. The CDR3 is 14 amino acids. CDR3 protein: CAIRGDSPSYEQHF. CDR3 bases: TGTGCCATCAGGGGAGACAGCCCCTCCTACGAGCAGCACTTC.

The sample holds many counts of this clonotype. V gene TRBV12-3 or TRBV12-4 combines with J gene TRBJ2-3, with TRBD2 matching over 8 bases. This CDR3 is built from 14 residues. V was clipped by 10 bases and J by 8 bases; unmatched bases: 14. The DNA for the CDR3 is TGTGCCATTCAGAGACGGGAGGGCCAAGGTACGCAGTATTTT. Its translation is CAIQRREGQGTQYF.

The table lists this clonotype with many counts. This chain's CDR3 is CASKRGQQGEAFF. CDR3 nucleotides: TGTGCCAGCAAACGGGGGCAACAGGGGGAAGCTTTCTTT. The chain employs TRBV3-1 and TRBJ1-1; 7 nucleotides align to TRBD1. This CDR3 spans 13 amino acids. With 7 bases clipped from V and 8 bases from J, the junction kept 10 bases outside the gene matches. The V gene's germline CDR1 is LGHDT and CDR2 YNNKEL (reference sequence).

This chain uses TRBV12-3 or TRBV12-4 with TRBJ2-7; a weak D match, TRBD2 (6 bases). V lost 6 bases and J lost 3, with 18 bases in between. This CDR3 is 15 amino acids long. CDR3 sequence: CASSPGPGVSYEQYF. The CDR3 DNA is TGTGCCAGCAGCCCCGGTCCGGGGGTAAGCTACGAGCAGTACTTC.

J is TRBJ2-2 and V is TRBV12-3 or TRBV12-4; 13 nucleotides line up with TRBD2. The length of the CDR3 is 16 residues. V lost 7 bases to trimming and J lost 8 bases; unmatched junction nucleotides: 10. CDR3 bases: TGTGCCAGCACACCCCCACTAGCGGGAGGGTCAGGGGAGCTGTTTTTT. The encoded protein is CASTPPLAGGSGELFF.

In DNA form, the CDR3 reads TGCAGTGCAACCGGGGCCTACGAGCAGTACTTC. It translates to CSATGAYEQYF. The rearrangement links TRBV20-1 to TRBJ2-7; a possible D gene is TRBD2 (5 bases). Germline lookup yields CDR1 DFQATT and CDR2 SNEGSKA (reference sequence). This CDR3 has 11 residues. Trimming pared 6 bases from V and 2 bases from J, leaving 8 bases between.

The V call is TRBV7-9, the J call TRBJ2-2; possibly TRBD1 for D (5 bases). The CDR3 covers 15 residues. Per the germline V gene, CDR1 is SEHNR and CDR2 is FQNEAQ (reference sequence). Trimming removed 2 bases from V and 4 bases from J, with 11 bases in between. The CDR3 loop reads CASSLTREPTGELFF. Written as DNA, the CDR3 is TGTGCCAGCAGCTTAACCAGGGAACCCACCGGGGAGCTGTTTTTT.

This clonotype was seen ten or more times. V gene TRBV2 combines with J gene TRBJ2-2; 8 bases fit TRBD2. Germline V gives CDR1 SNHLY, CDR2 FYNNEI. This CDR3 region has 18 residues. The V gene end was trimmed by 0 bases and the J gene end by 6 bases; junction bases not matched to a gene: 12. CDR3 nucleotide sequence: TGTGCCAGCAGTGAAGCTGAACGGGAGGGCCGATACCCCGGGGAGCTGTTTTTT. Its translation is CASSEAEREGRYPGELFF.

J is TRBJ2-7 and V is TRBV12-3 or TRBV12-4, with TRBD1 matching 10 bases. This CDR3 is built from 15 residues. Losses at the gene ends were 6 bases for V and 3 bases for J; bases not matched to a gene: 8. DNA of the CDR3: TGTGCCAGCAGCCCCGGGACAGGGGCTTTCTACGAGCAGTACTTC. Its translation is CASSPGTGAFYEQYF.

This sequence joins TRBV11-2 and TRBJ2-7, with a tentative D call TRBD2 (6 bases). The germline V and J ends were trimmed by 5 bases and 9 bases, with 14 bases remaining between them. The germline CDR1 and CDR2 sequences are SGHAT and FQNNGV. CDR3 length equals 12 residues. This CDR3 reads CASSPWRGWQYF. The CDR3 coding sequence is TGTGCCAGCAGCCCATGGCGGGGTTGGCAGTACTTC.

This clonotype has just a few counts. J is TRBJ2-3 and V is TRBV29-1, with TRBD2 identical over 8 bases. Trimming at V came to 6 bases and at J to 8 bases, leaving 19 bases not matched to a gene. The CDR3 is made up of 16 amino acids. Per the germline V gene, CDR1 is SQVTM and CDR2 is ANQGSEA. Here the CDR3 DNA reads TGCAGCGTAGCTCTTGGACTAGCCCTCTATGGTGTTACGCAGTATTTT. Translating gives CSVALGLALYGVTQYF.

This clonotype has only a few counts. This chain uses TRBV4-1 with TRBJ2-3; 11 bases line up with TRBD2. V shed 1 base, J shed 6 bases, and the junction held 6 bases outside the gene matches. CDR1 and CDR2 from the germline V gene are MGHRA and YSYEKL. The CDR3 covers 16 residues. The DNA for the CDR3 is TGCGCCAGCAGCCAAGCTGTAACTAGCGGGAGTGATACGCAGTATTTT. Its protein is CASSQAVTSGSDTQYF.

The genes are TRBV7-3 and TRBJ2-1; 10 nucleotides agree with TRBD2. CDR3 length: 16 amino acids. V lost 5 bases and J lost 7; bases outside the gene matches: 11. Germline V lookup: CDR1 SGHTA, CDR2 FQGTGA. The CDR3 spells CASSTVAGGPLNEQFF. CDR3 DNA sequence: TGTGCCAGCAGCACCGTAGCGGGAGGTCCTCTAAATGAGCAGTTCTTC.

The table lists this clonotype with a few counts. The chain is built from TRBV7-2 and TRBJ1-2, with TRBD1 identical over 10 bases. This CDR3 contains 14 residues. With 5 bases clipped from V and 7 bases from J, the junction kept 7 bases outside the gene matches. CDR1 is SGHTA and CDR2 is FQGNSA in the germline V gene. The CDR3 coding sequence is TGTGCCAGCAGCCAGGACAGGGGGGCAGGTGGCTACACCTTC. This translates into CASSQDRGAGGYTF.

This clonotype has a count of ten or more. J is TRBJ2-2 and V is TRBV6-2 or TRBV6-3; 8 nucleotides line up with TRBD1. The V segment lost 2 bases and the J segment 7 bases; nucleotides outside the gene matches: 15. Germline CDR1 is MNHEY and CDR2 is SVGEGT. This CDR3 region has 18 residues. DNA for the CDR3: TGTGCCAGCAGTTACGAACCAGGGGGCGCGAGGGAAGGCGGGGAGCTGTTTTTT. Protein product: CASSYEPGGAREGGELFF.

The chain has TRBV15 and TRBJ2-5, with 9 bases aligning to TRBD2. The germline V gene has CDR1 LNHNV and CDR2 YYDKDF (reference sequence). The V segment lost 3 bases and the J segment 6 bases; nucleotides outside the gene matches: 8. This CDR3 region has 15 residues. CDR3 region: CATSRRGSGSKTQYF. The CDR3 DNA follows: TGTGCCACCAGCAGGAGGGGTAGCGGGAGCAAGACCCAGTACTTC.

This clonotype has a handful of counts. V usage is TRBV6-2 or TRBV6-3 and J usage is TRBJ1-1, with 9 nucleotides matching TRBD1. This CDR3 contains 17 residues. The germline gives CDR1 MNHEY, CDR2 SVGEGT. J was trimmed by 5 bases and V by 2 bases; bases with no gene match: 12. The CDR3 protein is CASSYTQFRDRDTEAFF. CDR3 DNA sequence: TGTGCCAGCAGTTACACTCAATTCCGGGACAGGGATACTGAAGCTTTCTTT.